Shown below are 12 T cell receptor beta chains from a single sample sequenced in a study of identical twins. TCRdb used MiXCR to reprocess the 5' RACE reads, holding one entry per CDR3 protein. There are around 1.7 million distinct CDR3 sequences in the sample; around 33% occur only once, and roughly 0.3% lies in the top ten. Sequencing used cord blood. All receptors come from a newborn girl in good health.

This clonotype was seen a few times. The junction departs from germline at one end; a sequencing error may be responsible. The chain has TRBV5-5 and TRBJ2-5; no clear D. The CDR3 covers 10 residues. Looked up from germline, CDR1 is SGHKS and CDR2 is YYEKEE (reference sequence). The CDR3 spells CASIQETQYF. CDR3 nucleotides: TGTGCCAGCATACAAGAGACCCAGTACTTT.

This clonotype has only a few counts. The gene calls are TRBV7-9 and TRBJ1-2, with TRBD1 matching 8 bases. CDR1 and CDR2 from the germline V gene are SEHNR and FQNEAQ (reference sequence). V shed 0 bases and J 7 bases; nucleotides not matched to a gene: 10. The CDR3 runs to 16 residues. CDR3 in amino acids: CASSLADRGAEFGYTF. The CDR3 DNA reads as TGTGCCAGCAGCTTAGCCGACAGGGGCGCGGAGTTTGGCTACACCTTC. The complete variable domain, with remaining parts taken from reference TRBV7-9 and TRBJ1-2, reads DTGVSQNPRHKITKRGQNVTFRCDPISEHNRLYWYRQTLGQGPEFLTYFQNEAQLEKSRLLSDRFSAERPKGSFSTLEIQRTEQGDSAMYLCASSLADRGAEFGYTFGSGTRLTVV.

This clonotype has a single count. The chain joins TRBV20-1 to TRBJ1-6, with 11 bases matching TRBD1. V was clipped by 3 bases and J by 10 bases; unmatched bases: 8. Per the germline V gene, CDR1 is DFQATT and CDR2 is SNEGSKA (reference sequence). This CDR3 has 15 residues. The CDR3 DNA follows: TGCAGTGCTAGGGGTGGACAGGGGGCGGTCTCACCCCTCCACTTT. Its protein is CSARGGQGAVSPLHF.

This clonotype has just a few counts. This chain connects TRBV9 to TRBJ2-2, with D unclear. V lost 4 bases and J 2 bases, leaving 12 bases between the germline ends. The CDR3 has 15 residues. In germline, CDR1 is SGDLS, CDR2 YYNGEE. The CDR3 protein is CASSLRALNTGELFF. The CDR3 DNA sequence: TGTGCCAGCAGCTTAAGGGCCCTTAACACCGGGGAGCTGTTTTTT.

V and J are TRBV4-1 and TRBJ2-1; TRBD2 matches at 9 bases. V was pared by 0 bases and J by 7 bases, with 13 bases of the junction left unmatched. This CDR3 region has 18 residues. Per germline, CDR1 MGHRA and CDR2 YSYEKL. The CDR3 loop reads CASSQESGRISPDNEQFF. For the CDR3, the DNA is TGCGCCAGCAGCCAAGAGAGCGGGAGGATATCGCCGGATAATGAGCAGTTCTTC.

The CDR3 region is CASSISGRGTDTQYF. CDR3 sequence (DNA): TGTGCCAGCAGTATTAGCGGGAGAGGCACAGATACGCAGTATTTT. The chain recombines TRBV12-3 or TRBV12-4 with TRBJ2-3; TRBD2 agrees at 9 bases. CDR3 length: 15 residues. V was clipped by 5 bases and J by 1 base; unmatched bases: 4.

The gene calls are TRBV29-1 and TRBJ1-3; a weak D match, TRBD1 (5 bases). The V gene's germline CDR1 is SQVTM and CDR2 ANQGSEA. The V and J ends lost 6 bases and 0 bases respectively, with 9 bases between them. The CDR3 totals 13 residues. The CDR3 reads CSVTRGSGNTIYF. Written as DNA, the CDR3 is TGCAGCGTGACAAGGGGCTCTGGAAACACCATATATTTT. Full variable domain (missing parts from reference TRBV29-1 and TRBJ1-3): SAVISQKPSRDICQRGTSLTIQCQVDSQVTMMFWYRQQPGQSLTLIATANQGSEATYESGFVIDKFPISRPNLTFSTLTVSNMSPEDSSIYLCSVTRGSGNTIYFGEGSWLTVV.

In this sample, this clonotype turned up a few times. The chain links TRBV11-2 to TRBJ2-7; 10 positions agree with TRBD1. The CDR3 loop spans 16 amino acids. Germline V CDR1 and CDR2: SGHAT, FQNNGV. Trimming at V came to 3 bases and at J to 4 bases, leaving 9 bases not matched to a gene. The CDR3 DNA reads TGTGCCAGCAGCTTTCAGTGGGACAGGGGAGTATACGAGCAGTACTTC. Encoded protein: CASSFQWDRGVYEQYF.

This clonotype was counted once. This chain links TRBV7-2 with TRBJ2-5, with a tentative D call TRBD2 (5 bases). Germline V gene sequence: CDR1 SGHTA, CDR2 FQGNSA. The CDR3 extends over 15 amino acids. Trimming cost V 6 bases and J 5 bases, with 19 bases left between them. This CDR3 is CASSFRPARGETQYF. The CDR3 DNA sequence: TGTGCCAGCAGTTTTCGGCCGGCTAGAGGGGAGACCCAGTACTTC.

This clonotype was counted between two and nine times. The chain carries TRBV7-2 and TRBJ1-6, with 8 bases fitting TRBD1. Trimming at V came to 3 bases and at J to 8 bases, leaving 6 bases not matched to a gene. The CDR3 spans 15 residues. Germline lookup yields CDR1 SGHTA and CDR2 FQGNSA. CDR3 residues: CASSFDRGRHSPLHF. The CDR3 nucleotides read TGTGCCAGCAGCTTTGACAGGGGTCGGCATTCACCCCTCCACTTT.

This clonotype was observed a handful of times. The chain is built from TRBV28 and TRBJ2-4; the D call may be TRBD1 or TRBD2 (6 bases each). This CDR3 spans 16 amino acids. Trimming left V 5 bases short and J 0 bases short, with 14 bases between. Germline V gives CDR1 MDHEN, CDR2 SYDVKM. This CDR3 is CASSARDTLAKNIQYF. The CDR3, as DNA: TGTGCCAGCAGTGCGCGGGACACTCTAGCCAAAAACATTCAGTACTTC.

This clonotype was observed a handful of times. The genes are TRBV6-6 and TRBJ2-4; 8 bases fit TRBD2. This CDR3 has 16 residues. Germline CDR1 reads MNHNY; CDR2 reads SVGAGI (reference sequence). J gave up 6 bases and V 0 bases, and 7 bases lay outside the gene matches. This chain's CDR3 is CASSYSRGGSSNIQYF. The DNA of the CDR3 is TGTGCCAGCAGTTACTCACGGGGGGGCTCTTCAAACATTCAGTACTTC.